The text below deals with one T cell receptor (beta chain). Its cognate antigen is unknown. Trimming removed 2 bases from V and 3 bases from J; junction bases left unmatched: 8. Germline V gene lookup returns CDR1 LNHDA and CDR2 SQIVND (reference sequence). The length of the CDR3 is 16 residues. These data are taken from a study of shared clonotypes between healthy human individuals. Across the whole study: A couple of women and three men aged 18 to 49 served as donors. Plates per donor: three CD4 naive, three CD4 memory, two CD8 naive, one CD8 memory.

Data came from immunoSEQ multiplex PCR; TCRdb stores just in-frame clones and leaves some out. Here the sample spans 2 million to 2.5 million clones, 85% to 95% being singletons. Recent acute infections and vaccinations were absent in the healthy HIV-negative adult donors. Findings of the study overall: Memory subsets generally showed smaller estimated richness than naive subsets did.

The receptor was isolated from a man younger than 35 in good health. Some clones in this sample may be carry-over from other donors' samples. The sequenced sample consisted of naive CD4+ T cells from PBMCs. Sample subset: CD45RA+ positively selected. The chain joins TRBV19 to TRBJ2-7, with TRBD2 matching 9 bases. As DNA, the CDR3 is TGTGCCAGTAGTATAATGGCGACTAGCGGACACTACGAGCAGTACTTC. It yields the protein CASSIMATSGHYEQYF.